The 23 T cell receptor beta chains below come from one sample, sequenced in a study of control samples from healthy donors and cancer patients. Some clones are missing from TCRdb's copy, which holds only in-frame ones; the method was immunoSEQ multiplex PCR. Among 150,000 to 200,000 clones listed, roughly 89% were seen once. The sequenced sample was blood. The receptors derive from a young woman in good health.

CDR3 DNA sequence: TGTGCCAGCAGTTACTCGAAGGGACAGGGGGACGGCTACACCTTC. Translated: CASSYSKGQGDGYTF. V and J are TRBV6-6 and TRBJ1-2, with 11 bases aligning to TRBD1. The CDR3 consists of 15 residues. V gave up 0 bases and J gave up 8 bases; unmatched junction bases: 5. Germline loops: CDR1 MNHNY, CDR2 SVGAGI (reference sequence).

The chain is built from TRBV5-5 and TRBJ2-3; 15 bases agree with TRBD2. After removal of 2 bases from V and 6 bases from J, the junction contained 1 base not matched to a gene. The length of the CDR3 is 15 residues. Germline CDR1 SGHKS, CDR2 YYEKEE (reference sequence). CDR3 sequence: CASSFGTSGRDTQYF. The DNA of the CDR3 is TGTGCCAGCAGCTTCGGGACTAGCGGGAGGGATACGCAGTATTTT.

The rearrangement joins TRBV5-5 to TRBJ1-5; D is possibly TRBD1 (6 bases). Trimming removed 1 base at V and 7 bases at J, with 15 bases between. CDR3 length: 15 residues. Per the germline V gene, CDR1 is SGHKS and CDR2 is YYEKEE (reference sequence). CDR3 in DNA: TGTGCCAGCAGCTTGAGCGTACAGGGAGGCCAGCCCCAGCATTTT. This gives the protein CASSLSVQGGQPQHF.

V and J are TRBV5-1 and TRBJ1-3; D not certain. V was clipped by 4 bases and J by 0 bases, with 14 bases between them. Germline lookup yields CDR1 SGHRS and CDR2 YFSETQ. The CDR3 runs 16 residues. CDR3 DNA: TGCGCCAGCAGCCCTTTTACAGCCCGCTCTGGAAACACCATATATTTT. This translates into CASSPFTARSGNTIYF.

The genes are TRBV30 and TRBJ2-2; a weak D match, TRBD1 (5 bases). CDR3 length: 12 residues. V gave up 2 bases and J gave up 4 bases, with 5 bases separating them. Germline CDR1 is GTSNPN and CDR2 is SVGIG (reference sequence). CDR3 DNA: TGTGCCTGGAGTAGGGGCACCGGGGAGCTGTTTTTT. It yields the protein CAWSRGTGELFF.

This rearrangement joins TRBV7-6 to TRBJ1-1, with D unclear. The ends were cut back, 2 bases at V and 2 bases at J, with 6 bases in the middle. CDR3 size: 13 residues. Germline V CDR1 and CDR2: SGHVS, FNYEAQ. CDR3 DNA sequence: TGTGCCAGCAGCTTAAGACATAACACTGAAGCTTTCTTT. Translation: CASSLRHNTEAFF.

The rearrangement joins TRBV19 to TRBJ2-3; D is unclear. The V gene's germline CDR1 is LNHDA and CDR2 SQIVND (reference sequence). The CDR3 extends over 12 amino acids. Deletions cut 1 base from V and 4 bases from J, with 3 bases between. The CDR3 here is CASSIAPDTQYF. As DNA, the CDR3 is TGTGCCAGTAGTATAGCCCCAGATACGCAGTATTTT. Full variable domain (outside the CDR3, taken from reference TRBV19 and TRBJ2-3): DGGITQSPKYLFRKEGQNVTLSCEQNLNHDAMYWYRQDPGQGLRLIYYSQIVNDFQKGDIAEGYSVSREKKESFPLTVTSAQKNPTAFYLCASSIAPDTQYFGPGTRLTVL.

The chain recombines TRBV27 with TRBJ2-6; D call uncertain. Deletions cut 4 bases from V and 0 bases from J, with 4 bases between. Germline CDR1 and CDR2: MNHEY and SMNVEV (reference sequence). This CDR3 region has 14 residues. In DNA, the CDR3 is TGTGCCAGCAGTTACAGCTCTGGGGCCAACGTCCTGACTTTC. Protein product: CASSYSSGANVLTF.

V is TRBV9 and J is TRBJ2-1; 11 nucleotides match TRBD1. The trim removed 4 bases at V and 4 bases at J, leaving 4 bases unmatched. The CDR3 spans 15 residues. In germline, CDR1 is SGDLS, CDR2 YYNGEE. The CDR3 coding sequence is TGTGCCAGCAGCAGGACAGGGGGCGATTACAATGAGCAGTTCTTC. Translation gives CASSRTGGDYNEQFF.

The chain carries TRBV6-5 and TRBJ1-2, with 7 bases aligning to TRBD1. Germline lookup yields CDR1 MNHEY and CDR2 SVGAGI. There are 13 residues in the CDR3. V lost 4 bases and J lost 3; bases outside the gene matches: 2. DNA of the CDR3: TGTGCCAGCAGTTCCGGGACAGACTATGGCTACACCTTC. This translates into CASSSGTDYGYTF.

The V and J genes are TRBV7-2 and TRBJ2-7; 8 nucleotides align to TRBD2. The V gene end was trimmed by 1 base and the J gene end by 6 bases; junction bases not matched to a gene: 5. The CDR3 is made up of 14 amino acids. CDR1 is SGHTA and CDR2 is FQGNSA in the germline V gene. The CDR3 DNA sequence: TGTGCCAGCAGCTTAGGTCGGAGCGGGGGCGAGCAGTACTTC. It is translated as CASSLGRSGGEQYF. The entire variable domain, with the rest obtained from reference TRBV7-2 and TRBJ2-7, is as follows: GAGVSQSPSNKVTEKGKDVELRCDPISGHTALYWYRQSLGQGLEFLIYFQGNSAPDKSGLPSDRFSAERTGGSVSTLTIQRTQQEDSAVYLCASSLGRSGGEQYFGPGTRLTVT.

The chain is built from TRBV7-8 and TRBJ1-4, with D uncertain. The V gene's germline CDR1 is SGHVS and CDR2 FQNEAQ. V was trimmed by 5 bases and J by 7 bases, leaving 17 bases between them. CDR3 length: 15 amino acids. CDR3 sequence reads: CASSPRQFSSEKLFF. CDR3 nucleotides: TGTGCCAGCAGCCCGCGACAATTTAGTTCTGAAAAACTGTTTTTT.

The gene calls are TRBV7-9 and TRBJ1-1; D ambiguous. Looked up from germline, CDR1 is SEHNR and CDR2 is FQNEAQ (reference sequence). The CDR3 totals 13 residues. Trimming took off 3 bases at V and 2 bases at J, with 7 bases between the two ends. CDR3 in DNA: TGTGCCAGCAGCTTTCAGGTTAACACTGAAGCTTTCTTT. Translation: CASSFQVNTEAFF.

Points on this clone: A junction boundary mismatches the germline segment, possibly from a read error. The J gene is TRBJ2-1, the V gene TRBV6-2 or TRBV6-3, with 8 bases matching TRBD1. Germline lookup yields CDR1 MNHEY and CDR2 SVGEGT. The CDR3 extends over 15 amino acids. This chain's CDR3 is CASSSQQGVYNEQLF. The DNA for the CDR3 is TGTGCCAGCAGTAGCCAACAGGGGGTATACAATGAGCAGCTCTTC.

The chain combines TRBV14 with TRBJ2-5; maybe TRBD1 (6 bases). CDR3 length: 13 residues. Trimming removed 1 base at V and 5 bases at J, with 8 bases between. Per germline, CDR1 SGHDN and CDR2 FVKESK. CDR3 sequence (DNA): TGTGCCAGCAGCCAAGCTGGGGGCGAGACCCAGTACTTC. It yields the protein CASSQAGGETQYF.

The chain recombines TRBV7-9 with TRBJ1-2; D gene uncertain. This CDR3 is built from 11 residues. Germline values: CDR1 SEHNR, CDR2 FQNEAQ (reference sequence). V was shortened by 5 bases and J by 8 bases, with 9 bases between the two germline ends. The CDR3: CASSVGGGYTF. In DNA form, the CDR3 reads TGTGCCAGCAGCGTAGGAGGCGGCTACACCTTC.

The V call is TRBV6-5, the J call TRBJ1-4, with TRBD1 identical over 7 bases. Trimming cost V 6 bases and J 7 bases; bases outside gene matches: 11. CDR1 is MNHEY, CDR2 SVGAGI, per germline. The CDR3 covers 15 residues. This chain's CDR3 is CASRRTGEGSEKLFF. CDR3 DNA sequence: TGTGCCAGCAGGAGAACAGGGGAGGGAAGTGAAAAACTGTTTTTT.

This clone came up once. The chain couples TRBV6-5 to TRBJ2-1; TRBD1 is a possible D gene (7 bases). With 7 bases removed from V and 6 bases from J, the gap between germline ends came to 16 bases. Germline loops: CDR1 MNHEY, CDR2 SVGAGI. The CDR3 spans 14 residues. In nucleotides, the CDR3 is TGTGCCAGCATCAGGGGGGAGGTAGGCAATGAGCAGTTCTTC. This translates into CASIRGEVGNEQFF.

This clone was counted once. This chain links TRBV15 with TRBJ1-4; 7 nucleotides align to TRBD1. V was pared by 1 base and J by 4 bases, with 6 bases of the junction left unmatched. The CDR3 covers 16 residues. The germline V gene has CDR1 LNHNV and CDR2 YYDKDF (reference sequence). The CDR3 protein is CATSRGQGVNNEKLFF. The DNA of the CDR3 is TGTGCCACCAGCAGAGGGCAGGGGGTGAATAATGAAAAACTGTTTTTT.

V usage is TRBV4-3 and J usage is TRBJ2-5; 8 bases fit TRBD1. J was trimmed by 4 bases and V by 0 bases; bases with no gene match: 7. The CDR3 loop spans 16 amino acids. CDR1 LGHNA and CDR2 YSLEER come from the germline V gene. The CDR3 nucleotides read TGCGCCAGCAGCCAAGATGCGGCACAGGGGGTAGAGACCCAGTACTTC. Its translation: CASSQDAAQGVETQYF.

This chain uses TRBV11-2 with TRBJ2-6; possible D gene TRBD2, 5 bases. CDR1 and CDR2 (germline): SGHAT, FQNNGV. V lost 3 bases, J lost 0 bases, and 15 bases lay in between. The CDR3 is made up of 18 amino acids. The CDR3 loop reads CASSLGSGPTSGANVLTF. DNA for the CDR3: TGTGCCAGCAGCTTGGGCAGCGGCCCCACCTCTGGGGCCAACGTCCTGACTTTC.

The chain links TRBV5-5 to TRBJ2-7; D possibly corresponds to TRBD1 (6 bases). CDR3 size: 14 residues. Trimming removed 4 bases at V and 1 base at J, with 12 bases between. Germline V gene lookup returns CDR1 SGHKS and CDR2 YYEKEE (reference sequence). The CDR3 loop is CASSIRTDSYEQYF. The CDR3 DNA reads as TGTGCCAGCAGCATCCGGACAGATTCCTACGAGCAGTACTTC.

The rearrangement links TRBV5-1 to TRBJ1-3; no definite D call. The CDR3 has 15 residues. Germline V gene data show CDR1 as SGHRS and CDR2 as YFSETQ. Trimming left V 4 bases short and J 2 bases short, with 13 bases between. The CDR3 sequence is CASSQKTAPGNTIYF. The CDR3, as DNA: TGCGCCAGCAGCCAGAAAACGGCCCCTGGAAACACCATATATTTT.